The clone carrying this T cell receptor beta chain was seen many times. Using its own MiXCR run on the multiplex PCR reads, TCRdb lists one record per CDR3 protein. The table records under 15,000 distinct CDR3 sequences, around 36% of them present only once. This record comes from a study of breast tumors, draining lymph nodes, adjacent tissues. The CDR3 contains 13 residues. V lost 8 bases and J lost 8, with 15 bases in between. Germline V gene sequence: CDR1 MNHNS, CDR2 SASEGT. The V call is TRBV6-1, the J call TRBJ1-4, with D tentatively TRBD1 (6 bases). The TCR sequence derives from a female donor with breast cancer. Some clones in this sample may be carry-over from other donors' samples. The specimen sequenced was breast tumor tissue. The CDR3 DNA follows: TGTGCCAGCTTCTTACAGGGCAGGGAAAAACTGTTTTTT. It specifies CASFLQGREKLFF.